A single T cell receptor (beta chain) is shown here with its context. The target antigen is unknown. This sample was included in a study of cytomegalovirus exposure and HLA in healthy donors. Study in general: Among the roughly 400 donors who were genotyped, over 70% fell in the genetic ancestry cluster that is associated with self-reported Caucasian donors. Study observations and caveats: A few chains linked to CMV were shown in vitro to be specific for CMV antigens.

V trimming: 0 bases; J trimming: 8 bases; junction bases outside the gene matches: 2. CDR1 is SGHRS, CDR2 YFSETQ, per germline. The CDR3 is 15 residues long. The PCR had 60 Vbeta and 13 Jbeta primers. The protocol was immunoSEQ multiplex PCR, while the TCRdb copy is restricted to in-frame clones and leaves out a portion. The sample comprises about 200,000 clones, 75% to 90% of which are singletons, and over 0.65% rests with the top ten. The clonotype was recovered from a boy between 2 and 10 years old in good health and CMV-seronegative. Input material: PBMCs. The chain is built from TRBV5-1 and TRBJ1-6; the match to TRBD1 covers 10 bases. This CDR3 reads CASSLGGTGDSPLHF. The CDR3 region has the DNA TGCGCCAGCAGCTTGGGGGGGACAGGGGATTCACCCCTCCACTTT.